The 23 T cell receptor beta chains below come from one sample, sequenced in a study of cytomegalovirus exposure and HLA in healthy donors. Assay: immunoSEQ multiplex PCR; the TCRdb copy retains only in-frame clones and omits some. The repertoire holds some 150,000 clones, with roughly nine tenths as singletons. The sequenced sample consisted of PBMCs. These receptors all stem from a man aged 18 to 30 in good health and CMV-seronegative.

The V call is TRBV6-6, the J call TRBJ1-1, with D perhaps TRBD1 (5 bases). This CDR3 is built from 12 residues. CDR1 MNHNY and CDR2 SVGAGI come from the germline V gene (reference sequence). Trimming left V 5 bases short and J 11 bases short, with 15 bases between. This CDR3 is CASSPQGMGAFF. The CDR3 DNA reads as TGTGCCAGCAGTCCTCAGGGTATGGGGGCTTTCTTT.

DNA of the CDR3: TGTGCCAGCAGCTTATCTAGCGGGAGTCGCTCCTACAATGAGCAGTTCTTC. It translates to CASSLSSGSRSYNEQFF. V is TRBV7-9 and J is TRBJ2-1; 10 bases are a match to TRBD2. V dropped 2 bases and J dropped 0; count of bases not matched to a gene: 4. Germline V gives CDR1 SEHNR, CDR2 FQNEAQ (reference sequence). The CDR3 extends over 17 amino acids.

This chain uses TRBV25-1 with TRBJ1-1; possibly TRBD1 for D (5 bases). CDR3 size: 13 residues. V dropped 3 bases and J dropped 1 base, with 6 bases sitting between them. The germline V gene has CDR1 MGHDK and CDR2 SYGVNS. The CDR3 nucleotides read TGTGCCAGCAGTGAGGGGGGGAACACTGAAGCTTTCTTT. Protein: CASSEGGNTEAFF. The complete variable domain, with remaining parts taken from reference TRBV25-1 and TRBJ1-1, reads EADIYQTPRYLVIGTGKKITLECSQTMGHDKMYWYQQDPGMELHLIHYSYGVNSTEKGDLSSESTVSRIRTEHFPLTLESARPSHTSQYLCASSEGGNTEAFFGQGTRLTVV.

V and J are TRBV2 and TRBJ2-1; tentatively, D is TRBD2 (7 bases). Germline V lookup: CDR1 SNHLY, CDR2 FYNNEI. V was clipped by 7 bases and J by 14 bases, with 18 bases between them. This CDR3 is built from 12 residues. The CDR3 nucleotides are TGTGCCAGCAACGCGGGGGCTCACCTGAAGTTCTTC. This sequence encodes CASNAGAHLKFF. The full variable domain, its missing parts supplied by reference TRBV2 and TRBJ2-1, is EPEVTQTPSHQVTQMGQEVILRCVPISNHLYFYWYRQILGQKVEFLVSFYNNEISEKSEIFDDQFSVERPDGSNFTLKIRSTKLEDSAMYFCASNAGAHLKFFGPGTRLTVL.

The chain links TRBV27 to TRBJ2-1, with 9 bases fitting TRBD2. The V segment lost 4 bases and the J segment 8 bases; nucleotides outside the gene matches: 9. Germline values: CDR1 MNHEY, CDR2 SMNVEV (reference sequence). There are 15 residues in the CDR3. The CDR3 DNA reads TGTGCCAGCAGTTCCCCCGGGACTAGCCGGGATGAGCAGTTCTTC. This codes for CASSSPGTSRDEQFF.

The rearrangement uses TRBV2 and TRBJ2-3; unclear D gene. The germline V gene has CDR1 SNHLY and CDR2 FYNNEI. V lost 8 bases to trimming and J lost 2 bases, with 5 bases between them. The CDR3 spans 11 residues. The CDR3 coding sequence is TGTGCCAGCCCCCACACAGATACGCAGTATTTT. Translation: CASPHTDTQYF.

The CDR3 sequence: CASSLTGGGTDTQYF. In DNA, the CDR3 is TGTGCCAGCAGCTTAACAGGGGGGGGCACAGATACGCAGTATTTT. The V and J genes are TRBV7-9 and TRBJ2-3, with a tentative D call TRBD1 (8 bases). CDR1 is SEHNR and CDR2 is FQNEAQ in the germline V gene (reference sequence). This CDR3 region has 15 residues. V gave up 2 bases and J gave up 1 base, with 10 bases separating them.

V usage is TRBV6-5 and J usage is TRBJ2-7; TRBD1 matches at 10 bases. In germline, CDR1 is MNHEY, CDR2 SVGAGI. This CDR3 region has 16 residues. V dropped 0 bases and J dropped 5; count of bases not matched to a gene: 7. The CDR3 sequence is CASSYSAMGQGNEQYF. CDR3 DNA sequence: TGTGCCAGCAGTTACTCGGCGATGGGACAGGGGAACGAGCAGTACTTC.

The V gene is TRBV9, the J gene TRBJ2-2; the D gene is possibly TRBD2 (6 bases). The germline V gene encodes CDR1 SGDLS and CDR2 YYNGEE. The CDR3 runs to 16 residues. V was trimmed by 4 bases and J by 1 base, leaving 14 bases between them. CDR3 protein: CASSRIGTQNTGELFF. The CDR3 nucleotides are TGTGCCAGCAGCAGAATCGGGACTCAGAACACCGGGGAGCTGTTTTTT.

The chain uses TRBV5-1 and TRBJ2-3, with 12 nucleotides matching TRBD1. The CDR3 runs 16 residues. The germline CDR1 and CDR2 sequences are SGHRS and YFSETQ. V trimming: 5 bases; J trimming: 3 bases; junction bases outside the gene matches: 7. The CDR3 bases are TGCGCCAGCAGAACCGGGACAGGGGGCGGAACAGATACGCAGTATTTT. The encoded protein is CASRTGTGGGTDTQYF.

V usage is TRBV28 and J usage is TRBJ1-5; TRBD1 agrees at 11 bases. The ends lost 5 bases at V and 7 bases at J; junction bases unmatched: 13. The CDR3 extends over 17 amino acids. Germline assignment: CDR1 MDHEN and CDR2 SYDVKM. For the CDR3, the DNA is TGTGCCAGCAGTCCCATAGAGGGACAGGGGGTTTCCCAGCCCCAGCATTTT. This gives the protein CASSPIEGQGVSQPQHF.

This sequence joins TRBV4-3 and TRBJ2-4; TRBD2 matches 10 bases. V dropped 4 bases and J dropped 1; count of bases not matched to a gene: 10. The CDR3 has 18 residues. CDR1 LGHNA and CDR2 YSLEER come from the germline V gene. Here the CDR3 reads CASSPEREGPGAKNIQYF. The CDR3 DNA reads as TGCGCCAGCAGCCCGGAGCGGGAGGGCCCCGGGGCCAAAAACATTCAGTACTTC.

The chain couples TRBV30 to TRBJ2-3, with 8 bases that match TRBD1. The CDR3 sequence is 16 residues long. In germline, CDR1 is GTSNPN, CDR2 SVGIG (reference sequence). The ends lost 4 bases at V and 7 bases at J; junction bases unmatched: 16. CDR3 in amino acids: CAWNSYRGSSAYTQYF. In DNA form, the CDR3 reads TGTGCCTGGAACTCTTACAGGGGGTCCAGTGCTTATACGCAGTATTTT.

The chain combines TRBV5-1 with TRBJ1-1; D is unresolved. Trimming removed 0 bases from V and 2 bases from J, with 8 bases in between. CDR1 and CDR2 (germline): SGHRS, YFSETQ. The CDR3 extends over 14 amino acids. The CDR3 here is CASSLGSGNTEAFF. The CDR3 DNA follows: TGCGCCAGCAGCTTGGGCAGTGGCAACACTGAAGCTTTCTTT.

This clone was picked up a small number of times. This sequence joins TRBV9 and TRBJ2-5; no definite D call. Germline CDR1 is SGDLS and CDR2 is YYNGEE. CDR3 length equals 15 residues. Trimming took off 1 base at V and 1 base at J, with 11 bases between the two ends. The CDR3 region is CASSVLGVAQETQYF. The CDR3 region has the DNA TGTGCCAGCAGCGTACTAGGAGTTGCCCAAGAGACCCAGTACTTC. The entire variable domain, with the rest obtained from reference TRBV9 and TRBJ2-5, is as follows: DSGVTQTPKHLITATGQRVTLRCSPRSGDLSVYWYQQSLDQGLQFLIQYYNGEERAKGNILERFSAQQFPDLHSELNLSSLELGDSALYFCASSVLGVAQETQYFGPGTRLLVL.

This chain joins TRBV6-5 and TRBJ1-1; unclear D gene. V lost 10 bases and J lost 5, with 11 bases in between. Germline-derived CDR1 and CDR2 are MNHEY and SVGAGI. This CDR3 has 11 residues. CDR3 sequence: CATGPGTEAFF. The CDR3 nucleotides are TGTGCCACCGGTCCGGGGACTGAAGCTTTCTTT.

This chain joins TRBV4-2 and TRBJ2-5; 8 bases match TRBD1. The trim removed 1 base at V and 0 bases at J, leaving 10 bases unmatched. The CDR3 totals 18 residues. CDR1 LGHNA and CDR2 YNFKEQ come from the germline V gene. The CDR3 sequence: CASSQVRTGLANQETQYF. The DNA for the CDR3 is TGTGCCAGCAGCCAAGTCCGGACAGGGTTGGCCAACCAAGAGACCCAGTACTTC.

This chain links TRBV19 with TRBJ1-4; D is unresolved. Germline V gene lookup returns CDR1 LNHDA and CDR2 SQIVND (reference sequence). Trimming left V 3 bases short and J 8 bases short, with 7 bases between. CDR3 size: 12 residues. CDR3 nucleotide sequence: TGTGCCAGTAGTATTTCATTGGAAAAACTGTTTTTT. It yields the protein CASSISLEKLFF.

The chain has TRBV4-1 and TRBJ2-3, with 7 bases identical to TRBD1. With 3 bases clipped from V and 3 bases from J, the junction kept 6 bases outside the gene matches. Germline V gives CDR1 MGHRA, CDR2 YSYEKL. The CDR3 is made up of 15 amino acids. CDR3 nucleotides: TGCGCCAGCAGCCAGCCGACAGGGATGACAGATACGCAGTATTTT. Translating it yields CASSQPTGMTDTQYF.

The V and J genes are TRBV7-2 and TRBJ2-7; 10 bases match TRBD1. There are 16 residues in the CDR3. CDR1 and CDR2 (germline): SGHTA, FQGNSA. Germline trimming cut 6 bases from V and 3 bases from J; bases unmatched to any gene: 11. Written as DNA, the CDR3 is TGTGCCAGCAGGCTAGACAGGGGGCCCTCGTACTACGAGCAGTACGTC. Protein sequence: CASRLDRGPSYYEQYV.

V gene TRBV5-5 combines with J gene TRBJ1-2; 9 bases are shared with TRBD1. The CDR3 runs to 15 residues. Germline assignment: CDR1 SGHKS and CDR2 YYEKEE (reference sequence). J lost 0 bases, V lost 1 base, and 1 base had no gene match. CDR3 protein: CASSLRTGANYGYTF. CDR3 bases: TGTGCCAGCAGCTTGAGGACAGGGGCTAACTATGGCTACACCTTC.

This clone has just one count. This chain's CDR3 is CASSPTGTNPTLYQETQYF. In DNA form, the CDR3 reads TGTGCCAGCAGCCCAACCGGGACTAATCCGACGTTGTACCAAGAGACCCAGTACTTC. The chain employs TRBV13 and TRBJ2-5, with TRBD2 matching over 7 bases. Germline lookup yields CDR1 PRHDT and CDR2 FYEKMQ (reference sequence). The CDR3 covers 19 residues. J gave up 0 bases and V 5 bases, and 18 bases lay outside the gene matches.

The table lists this clone with a few counts. V and J are TRBV23-1 and TRBJ2-7, with TRBD1 matching 10 bases. TRBV23-1 is annotated as an ORF whose role is uncertain. The trim removed 9 bases at V and 7 bases at J, leaving 12 bases unmatched. The CDR3 sequence is 14 residues long. The CDR3 DNA is TGCGCCAGACCCCACCGACAGGGGGCAAGGGAGCAGTACGTC. This gives the protein CARPHRQGAREQYV.